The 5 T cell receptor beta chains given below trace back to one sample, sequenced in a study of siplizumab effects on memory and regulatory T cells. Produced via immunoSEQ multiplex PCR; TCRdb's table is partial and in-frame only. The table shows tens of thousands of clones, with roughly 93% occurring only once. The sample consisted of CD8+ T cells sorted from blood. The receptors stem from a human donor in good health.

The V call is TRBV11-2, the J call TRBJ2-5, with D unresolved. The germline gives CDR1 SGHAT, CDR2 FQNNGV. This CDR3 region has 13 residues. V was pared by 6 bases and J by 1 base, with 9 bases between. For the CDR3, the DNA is TGTGCCAGCAGAACTGGCAGCCAAGAGACCCAGTACTTC. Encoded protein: CASRTGSQETQYF. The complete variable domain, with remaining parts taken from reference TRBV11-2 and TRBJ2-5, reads EAGVAQSPRYKIIEKRQSVAFWCNPISGHATLYWYQQILGQGPKLLIQFQNNGVVDDSQLPKDRFSAERLKGVDSTLKIQPAKLEDSAVYLCASRTGSQETQYFGPGTRLLVL.

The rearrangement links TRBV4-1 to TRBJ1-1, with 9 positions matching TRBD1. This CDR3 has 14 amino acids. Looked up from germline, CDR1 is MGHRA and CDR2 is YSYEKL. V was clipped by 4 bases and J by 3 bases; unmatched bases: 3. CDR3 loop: CASSLGQGDTEAFF. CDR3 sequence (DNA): TGCGCCAGCAGCCTGGGACAGGGAGACACTGAAGCTTTCTTT.

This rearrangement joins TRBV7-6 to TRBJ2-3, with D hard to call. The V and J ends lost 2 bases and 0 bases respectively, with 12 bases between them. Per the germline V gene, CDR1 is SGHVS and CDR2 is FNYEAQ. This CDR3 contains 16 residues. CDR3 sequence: CASSLLGGASTDTQYF. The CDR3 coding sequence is TGTGCCAGCAGCTTATTGGGCGGAGCTAGCACAGATACGCAGTATTTT.

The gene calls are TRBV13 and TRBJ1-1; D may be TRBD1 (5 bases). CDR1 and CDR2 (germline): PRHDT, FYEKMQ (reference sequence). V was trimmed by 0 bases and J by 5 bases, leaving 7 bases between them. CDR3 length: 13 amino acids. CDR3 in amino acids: CASSLGWGTEAFF. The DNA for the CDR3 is TGTGCCAGCAGCTTAGGATGGGGGACTGAAGCTTTCTTT.

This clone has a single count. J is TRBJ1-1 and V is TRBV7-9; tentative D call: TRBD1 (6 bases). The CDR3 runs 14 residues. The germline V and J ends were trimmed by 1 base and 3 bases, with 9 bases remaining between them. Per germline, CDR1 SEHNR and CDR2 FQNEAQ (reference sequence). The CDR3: CASSLEGEYTEAFF. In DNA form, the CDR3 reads TGTGCCAGCAGCTTAGAGGGGGAGTACACTGAAGCTTTCTTT.